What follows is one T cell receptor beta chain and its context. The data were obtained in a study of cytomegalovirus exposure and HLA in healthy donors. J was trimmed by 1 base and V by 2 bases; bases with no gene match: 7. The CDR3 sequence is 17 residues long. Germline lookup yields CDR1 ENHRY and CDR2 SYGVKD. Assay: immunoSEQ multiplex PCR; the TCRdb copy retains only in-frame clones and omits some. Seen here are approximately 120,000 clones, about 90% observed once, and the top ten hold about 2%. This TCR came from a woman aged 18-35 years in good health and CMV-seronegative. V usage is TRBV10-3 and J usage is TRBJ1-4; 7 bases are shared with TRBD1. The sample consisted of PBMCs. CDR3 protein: CAISERGTALTNEKLFF. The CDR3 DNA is TGTGCCATCAGTGAGAGGGGGACAGCCCTAACTAATGAAAAACTGTTTTTT.